A selection of T cell receptor beta chains follows, all from one sample in a study of PD-L1 blockade in urothelial cancer. Produced via immunoSEQ multiplex PCR; TCRdb's table is partial and in-frame only. The table has 50,000 or so clones, about 85% seen once. The input for sequencing was PBMCs, taken around atezolizumab (anti-PD-L1) treatment. These receptors all come from a man aged 50 or older with urothelial cancer. Each CDR3 is given with its conserved first and last residue. Each record gives: V gene, clone size, J gene, D gene, CDR3 DNA, CDR3 protein. A D gene is named only where the DNA matches it firmly. The size field is filled for only some rows; it gives once, few, many or a size class.

V gene: TRBV19
clone size: NA
J gene: TRBJ1-5
D gene: TRBD1
CDR3 DNA: TGTGCCAGTTGGGGACAGGGTCAAGGGCCCCAGCATTTT
CDR3 protein: CASWGQGQGPQHF

V gene: TRBV11-2
clone size: NA
J gene: TRBJ2-4
D gene: NA
CDR3 DNA: TGTGCCAGCAAACCAACCGGTCTAGCCAAAAACATTCAGTACTTC
CDR3 protein: CASKPTGLAKNIQYF

V gene: TRBV7-2
clone size: once
J gene: TRBJ2-5
D gene: NA
CDR3 DNA: TGTGCCAGCAGCTTAGGAGGGGGACCGTTCGGGAACCAGTACTTC
CDR3 protein: CASSLGGGPFGNQYF

V gene: TRBV5-1
clone size: NA
J gene: TRBJ2-7
D gene: NA
CDR3 DNA: TGCGCCAGCAGCCTCCTCCGGGACTTATCCTACGAGCAGTACTTC
CDR3 protein: CASSLLRDLSYEQYF

V gene: TRBV4-1
clone size: NA
J gene: TRBJ1-2
D gene: TRBD1
CDR3 DNA: TGCGCCAGCAGCCAAGGAGGGCAGGGGGCGCGTAACTATGGCTACACCTTC
CDR3 protein: CASSQGGQGARNYGYTF

V gene: TRBV13
clone size: once
J gene: TRBJ2-5
D gene: TRBD1
CDR3 DNA: TGTGCCAGCAGCACCGGGACAGCACAAGAGACCCAGTACTTC
CDR3 protein: CASSTGTAQETQYF

V gene: TRBV2
clone size: NA
J gene: TRBJ1-1
D gene: TRBD1
CDR3 DNA: TGTGCCAGACAACAGGGGGTAATAGCGAACACTGAAGCTTTCTTT
CDR3 protein: CARQQGVIANTEAFF

V gene: TRBV9
clone size: once
J gene: TRBJ1-6
D gene: TRBD1
CDR3 DNA: TGTGCCAGCAGCCTCGGGGACAGGGTGGATAATTCACCCCTCCACTTT
CDR3 protein: CASSLGDRVDNSPLHF

V gene: TRBV18
clone size: NA
J gene: TRBJ2-2
D gene: NA
CDR3 DNA: TGTGCCAGCTCACCCCGCAGGGGACCGAACACCGGGGAGCTGTTTTTT
CDR3 protein: CASSPRRGPNTGELFF

V gene: TRBV11-2
clone size: NA
J gene: TRBJ2-2
D gene: TRBD1
CDR3 DNA: TGTGCCAGCCAGGGACAGGGGCCCTACACGAACACCGGGGAGCTGTTTTTT
CDR3 protein: CASQGQGPYTNTGELFF

V gene: TRBV7-8
clone size: once
J gene: TRBJ2-7
D gene: NA
CDR3 DNA: TGTGCCAGCAGCGTCGGACAGCCACCCTACGAGCAGTACTTC
CDR3 protein: CASSVGQPPYEQYF

V gene: TRBV7-2
clone size: NA
J gene: TRBJ2-5
D gene: TRBD1
CDR3 DNA: TGTGCCAGCAGCCCCGGGGTCCGGGACAGGGGTCAAGAGACCCAGTACTTC
CDR3 protein: CASSPGVRDRGQETQYF

V gene: TRBV27
clone size: NA
J gene: TRBJ1-5
D gene: TRBD1
CDR3 DNA: TGTGCCAGCAGTTTATCCAACCAGGGGGCTCGGAGCAATCAGCCCCAGCATTTT
CDR3 protein: CASSLSNQGARSNQPQHF

V gene: TRBV2
clone size: NA
J gene: TRBJ2-7
D gene: NA
CDR3 DNA: TGTGCCAGCTTATTCCGGGACTCTCCCTACGAGCAGTACTTC
CDR3 protein: CASLFRDSPYEQYF

V gene: TRBV23-1
clone size: few
J gene: TRBJ1-2
D gene: NA
CDR3 DNA: TGCGCCAGCAGTCAAATGGTCCTTGGAGGGGTCTATGGCTACACCTTC
CDR3 protein: CASSQMVLGGVYGYTF

V gene: TRBV9
clone size: NA
J gene: TRBJ2-1
D gene: NA
CDR3 DNA: TGTGCCAGCAGCGTAGACAGCGGAGAGCAGTTCTTC
CDR3 protein: CASSVDSGEQFF

V gene: TRBV5-3
clone size: NA
J gene: TRBJ2-2
D gene: NA
CDR3 DNA: TGTGCCAGAAGCAGCTACACCGGGGAGCTGTTTTTT
CDR3 protein: CARSSYTGELFF

V gene: TRBV5-1
clone size: NA
J gene: TRBJ2-2
D gene: TRBD1
CDR3 DNA: TGCGCCAGCAGCTTAGACAGGGCCACCGGGGAGCTGTTTTTT
CDR3 protein: CASSLDRATGELFF

V gene: TRBV11-2
clone size: NA
J gene: TRBJ2-2
D gene: NA
CDR3 DNA: TGTGCCAGCAGCTTACTGAGAACCACGAACACCGGGGAGCTGTTTTTT
CDR3 protein: CASSLLRTTNTGELFF

V gene: TRBV21-1
clone size: NA
J gene: TRBJ2-1
D gene: NA
CDR3 DNA: TGTGCCACAATGGACAGGGGAGCTACTAGCACCCCCTACAATGAGCAGTTCTTC
CDR3 protein: CATMDRGATSTPYNEQFF

V gene: TRBV7-9
clone size: NA
J gene: TRBJ1-1
D gene: TRBD1
CDR3 DNA: TGTGCCGGTTCAAGAGAGACAGGGCTTACTGAAGCTTTCTTT
CDR3 protein: CAGSRETGLTEAFF

V gene: TRBV19
clone size: NA
J gene: TRBJ1-4
D gene: TRBD1
CDR3 DNA: TGTGCCAGTAGTATTGAGGGGGCCGCTAATGAAAAACTGTTTTTT
CDR3 protein: CASSIEGAANEKLFF

V gene: TRBV27
clone size: few
J gene: TRBJ1-5
D gene: NA
CDR3 DNA: TGTGCCAGCAGTTCACTTCCTGGTCCAAGCAATCAGCCCCAGCATTTT
CDR3 protein: CASSSLPGPSNQPQHF

V gene: TRBV12-2
clone size: few
J gene: TRBJ2-2
D gene: NA
CDR3 DNA: TGTGCAAGTCGCTTAGGTGGGTACGGGGTTTGCACCGGGGAGCTGTTTTTT
CDR3 protein: CASRLGGYGVCTGELFF

V gene: TRBV7-6
clone size: NA
J gene: TRBJ2-7
D gene: TRBD2
CDR3 DNA: TGTGCCAGCAGCTCCGGACTAGCTCCGCAGTACTTC
CDR3 protein: CASSSGLAPQYF

V gene: TRBV5-4
clone size: NA
J gene: TRBJ2-4
D gene: NA
CDR3 DNA: TGTGCCAGCAGCATCTCAACTCATGGAGAAAACATTCAGTACTTC
CDR3 protein: CASSISTHGENIQYF

V gene: TRBV7-8
clone size: NA
J gene: TRBJ2-1
D gene: NA
CDR3 DNA: TGTGCCAGCAGCCTCCTCGGGGGCAATGAGCAGTTCTTC
CDR3 protein: CASSLLGGNEQFF

V gene: TRBV18
clone size: NA
J gene: TRBJ1-1
D gene: TRBD1
CDR3 DNA: TGTGCCAGCTCACCGCTTGCGGGACAGGGAAGCACTGAAGCTTTCTTT
CDR3 protein: CASSPLAGQGSTEAFF

V gene: TRBV9
clone size: NA
J gene: TRBJ1-6
D gene: TRBD1
CDR3 DNA: TGTGCCAGCAGCGCCAGGGGGTTATCTAATTCACCCCTCCACTTT
CDR3 protein: CASSARGLSNSPLHF

V gene: TRBV10-3
clone size: once
J gene: TRBJ1-2
D gene: NA
CDR3 DNA: TGTGCCATCAGTGAGGGAGACGCTAACTATGGCTACACCTTC
CDR3 protein: CAISEGDANYGYTF

V gene: TRBV28
clone size: NA
J gene: TRBJ1-2
D gene: NA
CDR3 DNA: TGTGCCAGCTACGCCGGAGAAGGGAGGGCTAACTATGGCTACACCTTC
CDR3 protein: CASYAGEGRANYGYTF

V gene: TRBV11-1
clone size: NA
J gene: TRBJ1-1
D gene: NA
CDR3 DNA: TGTGCCAGCAGCTTAAGGCAGGGCATCCTGAACACTGAAGCTTTCTTT
CDR3 protein: CASSLRQGILNTEAFF

V gene: TRBV28
clone size: NA
J gene: TRBJ1-2
D gene: NA
CDR3 DNA: TGTGCCAGCAGTTTATGGGGCCAGACAGGTTATGGCTACACCTTC
CDR3 protein: CASSLWGQTGYGYTF

V gene: TRBV18
clone size: NA
J gene: TRBJ2-7
D gene: TRBD1
CDR3 DNA: TGTGCCAGCTCCAAAGACAGGGGGGCCTACGAGCAGTACTTC
CDR3 protein: CASSKDRGAYEQYF

V gene: TRBV9
clone size: NA
J gene: TRBJ2-7
D gene: TRBD2
CDR3 DNA: TGTGCCAGCAGCGTAGGACCGGGAGGTTACGAGCAGTACTTC
CDR3 protein: CASSVGPGGYEQYF

V gene: TRBV4-1
clone size: NA
J gene: TRBJ1-2
D gene: NA
CDR3 DNA: TGCGCCAGCAGCCAAGTTCGGACGACAGACTACACCTTC
CDR3 protein: CASSQVRTTDYTF

V gene: TRBV15
clone size: NA
J gene: TRBJ1-1
D gene: NA
CDR3 DNA: TGTGCCACCAGCAGAGATCGGGAGATTAACACTGAAGCTTTCTTT
CDR3 protein: CATSRDREINTEAFF

V gene: TRBV28
clone size: NA
J gene: TRBJ2-3
D gene: NA
CDR3 DNA: TGTGCCAGCAGTTTAAAAATCCGGGGCACAGATACGCAGTATTTT
CDR3 protein: CASSLKIRGTDTQYF

V gene: TRBV5-6
clone size: NA
J gene: TRBJ1-5
D gene: TRBD1
CDR3 DNA: TGTGCCAGCAGCACGTCGACAGGGGAGCCTCAGCCCCAGCATTTT
CDR3 protein: CASSTSTGEPQPQHF

V gene: TRBV19
clone size: NA
J gene: TRBJ2-3
D gene: NA
CDR3 DNA: TGTGCCAGTAGTAGGACTGGAAACACAGATACGCAGTATTTT
CDR3 protein: CASSRTGNTDTQYF

V gene: TRBV18
clone size: NA
J gene: TRBJ1-4
D gene: NA
CDR3 DNA: TGTGCCAGCTCACCAGACACCCGGGAAGCAACTAATGAAAAACTGTTTTTT
CDR3 protein: CASSPDTREATNEKLFF

V gene: TRBV13
clone size: NA
J gene: TRBJ2-7
D gene: TRBD1
CDR3 DNA: TGTGCCAGCAGTTTTGACAGGGGGGGGCTCGAGCAGTACTTC
CDR3 protein: CASSFDRGGLEQYF

V gene: TRBV25-1
clone size: NA
J gene: TRBJ2-3
D gene: TRBD2
CDR3 DNA: TGTGCCAGCAGTGAGGGAAGCGGGAGGGAAAAAGATACGCAGTATTTT
CDR3 protein: CASSEGSGREKDTQYF

V gene: TRBV28
clone size: NA
J gene: TRBJ2-7
D gene: TRBD2
CDR3 DNA: TGTGCCAGCAGTTCACCCCTCCGGGGGGGGAACTCCTACGAGCAGTACTTC
CDR3 protein: CASSSPLRGGNSYEQYF

V gene: TRBV25-1
clone size: NA
J gene: TRBJ2-5
D gene: TRBD2
CDR3 DNA: TGTGCCAGCAGCGAGGGGACTAGCGGGAGTAGTGTCCAAGAGACCCAGTACTTC
CDR3 protein: CASSEGTSGSSVQETQYF

V gene: TRBV19
clone size: NA
J gene: TRBJ2-7
D gene: NA
CDR3 DNA: TGTGCCAGTAGTATCTGGGGAGAAAAGGCCTACGAGCAGTACTTC
CDR3 protein: CASSIWGEKAYEQYF

V gene: TRBV6-5
clone size: once
J gene: TRBJ2-7
D gene: TRBD1
CDR3 DNA: TGTGCCAGCAGCTTGACAGGGTCCTCCTACGAGCAGTACTTC
CDR3 protein: CASSLTGSSYEQYF

V gene: TRBV28
clone size: NA
J gene: TRBJ1-5
D gene: TRBD1
CDR3 DNA: TGTGCCAGCAGTTTATTTGGTTCGGTGACAGGGGACAATCAGCCCCAGCATTTT
CDR3 protein: CASSLFGSVTGDNQPQHF

V gene: TRBV19
clone size: once
J gene: TRBJ2-1
D gene: TRBD2
CDR3 DNA: TGTGCCAGTACCCCCCCCGGCGGGAGTAAGGAGAATGAGCAGTTCTTC
CDR3 protein: CASTPPGGSKENEQFF

V gene: TRBV11-2
clone size: NA
J gene: TRBJ2-5
D gene: NA
CDR3 DNA: TGTGCCAGCACCCAAATACGCGGTGGCGTGATTAGGGGAGAGACCCAGTACTTC
CDR3 protein: CASTQIRGGVIRGETQYF

V gene: TRBV14
clone size: NA
J gene: TRBJ2-3
D gene: TRBD1
CDR3 DNA: TGTGCCAGCAGCCACGAAGCCCCAGGGGGCGTAGATACGCAGTATTTT
CDR3 protein: CASSHEAPGGVDTQYF

V gene: TRBV6-5
clone size: NA
J gene: TRBJ2-1
D gene: TRBD2
CDR3 DNA: TGTGCCAGCAGAGGGAGGGGCTCCTACAATGAGCAGTTCTTC
CDR3 protein: CASRGRGSYNEQFF

V gene: TRBV9
clone size: NA
J gene: TRBJ1-4
D gene: NA
CDR3 DNA: TGTGCCAGCAGCGCGGAGGGGGGGGGAGGTGAAAAACTGTTTTTT
CDR3 protein: CASSAEGGGGEKLFF